The source of this T cell receptor (beta chain) is a study of graft-versus-host responses after intestinal transplantation. Looking at the study overall: Anti-thymocyte globulin induction preceded approximately three years of tacrolimus and steroid maintenance in all recipients. Findings and limits, study-wide: Some patients had graft-donor T cell macrochimerism, and their allografts showed high graft-versus-host to host-versus-graft clonal ratios. Among circulating GvH clones, peak levels were associated with early post-transplant declines in HvG clones. Analysis identified GvH clones in recipient marrow, with some appearing first in ileum or blood.

The method was immunoSEQ multiplex PCR; TCRdb's version includes in-frame clones alone and lacks a portion of them. The profile shows more than 95,000 clones, roughly nine tenths of them singletons. The CDR3 is 14 amino acids. V gave up 4 bases and J gave up 5 bases; unmatched junction bases: 5. CDR1 is SGHRS, CDR2 YFSETQ, per germline. As to this clone: What it binds is not known.

The rearrangement uses TRBV5-1 and TRBJ1-5, with 8 bases fitting TRBD1. This TCR was sampled from a human donor who received an intestinal transplant. The input for sequencing was unstimulated CD4+ T cells sorted from spleen or lymph node cells, taken before intestinal transplant. The CDR3 is CASSETGDHQPQHF. The CDR3 region has the DNA TGCGCCAGCAGCGAGACAGGGGATCATCAGCCCCAGCATTTT. Variable domain in full (rest from reference TRBV5-1 and TRBJ1-5): KAGVTQTPRYLIKTRGQQVTLSCSPISGHRSVSWYQQTPGQGLQFLFEYFSETQRNKGNFPGRFSGRQFSNSRSEMNVSTLELGDSALYLCASSETGDHQPQHFGDGTRLSIL.